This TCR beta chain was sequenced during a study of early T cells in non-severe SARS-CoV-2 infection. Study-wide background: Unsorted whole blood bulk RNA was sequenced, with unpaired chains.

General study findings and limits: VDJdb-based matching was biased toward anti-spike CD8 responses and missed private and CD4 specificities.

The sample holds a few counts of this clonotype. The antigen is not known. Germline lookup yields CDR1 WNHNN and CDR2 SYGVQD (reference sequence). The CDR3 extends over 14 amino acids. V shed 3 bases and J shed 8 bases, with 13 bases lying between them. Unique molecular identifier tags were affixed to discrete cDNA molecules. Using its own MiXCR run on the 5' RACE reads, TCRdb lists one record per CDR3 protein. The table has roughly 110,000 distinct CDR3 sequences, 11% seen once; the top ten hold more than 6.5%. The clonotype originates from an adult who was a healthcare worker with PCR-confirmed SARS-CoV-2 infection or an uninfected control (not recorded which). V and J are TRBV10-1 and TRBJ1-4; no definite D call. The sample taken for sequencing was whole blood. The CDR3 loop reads CASSDGSTAEKLFF. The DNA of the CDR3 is TGCGCCAGCAGTGATGGAAGCACTGCCGAAAAACTGTTTTTT.